The 32 T cell receptor beta chains presented below share a single source sample, sequenced in a study of T cells in localized non-small cell lung cancer. TCRdb's copy holds only in-frame clones and misses some; the assay was immunoSEQ multiplex PCR. The table includes some 30,000 clones, 87% detected once. The source was peripheral blood mononuclear cells, collected before any cancer treatment. These TCRs come from a man aged 35 to 69 with stage III lung adenocarcinoma.

J is TRBJ2-1 and V is TRBV11-3; TRBD1 or TRBD2 may be the D gene (5 bases each). The CDR3 loop spans 16 amino acids. Germline V gene lookup returns CDR1 SGHNT and CDR2 YENEEA. V was cut by 1 base and J by 0 bases, with 10 bases left in between. The CDR3 reads CASSLGGGGSYNEQFF. CDR3 in DNA: TGTGCCAGCAGCTTAGGTGGGGGTGGCTCCTACAATGAGCAGTTCTTC.

The chain combines TRBV18 with TRBJ1-5; TRBD1 is a possible D gene (6 bases). This CDR3 is 15 amino acids long. Germline assignment: CDR1 KGHSH and CDR2 LQKENI. V lost 4 bases and J 6 bases, leaving 16 bases between the germline ends. CDR3 amino acids: CASSRLGGGGQPQHF. CDR3 coding DNA: TGTGCCAGCTCACGGTTAGGGGGAGGGGGTCAGCCCCAGCATTTT.

The V gene is TRBV2, the J gene TRBJ2-1; the match to TRBD2 covers 16 bases. Per the germline V gene, CDR1 is SNHLY and CDR2 is FYNNEI. With 5 bases clipped from V and 8 bases from J, the junction kept 12 bases outside the gene matches. The CDR3 loop spans 18 amino acids. CDR3 protein: CASSTGTSGGGRKYEQFF. The CDR3 DNA is TGTGCCAGCAGTACCGGGACTAGCGGGGGGGGACGAAAATATGAGCAGTTCTTC.

This chain joins TRBV4-2 and TRBJ1-6; no clear D gene. In germline, CDR1 is LGHNA, CDR2 YNFKEQ. V lost 0 bases and J 13 bases, leaving 19 bases between the germline ends. The CDR3 is made up of 16 amino acids. The CDR3 region is CASSQDPQAGRVPLHF. The DNA of the CDR3 is TGTGCCAGCAGCCAAGATCCCCAAGCGGGGAGGGTTCCCCTCCACTTT.

The V gene is TRBV11-3, the J gene TRBJ1-5, with no clear D. Germline V gene data show CDR1 as SGHNT and CDR2 as YENEEA. The CDR3 is made up of 13 amino acids. The V gene lost 3 bases and the J gene lost 4 bases, with 7 bases spanning the gap. The chain's CDR3 is CASSFSVNQPQHF. DNA for the CDR3: TGTGCCAGCAGCTTTTCCGTTAATCAGCCCCAGCATTTT.

The chain has TRBV21-1 and TRBJ2-3; TRBD1, the table's D call, was not compared with the DNA. TRBV21-1 is marked as a pseudogene. The CDR3 spans 15 residues. In DNA, the CDR3 is TGTGCCAGCAGCAAAGTCTCAGGGGTTCCAGATACGCAGTATTTT. The encoded protein is CASSKVSGVPDTQYF.

This clone has just a few counts. The chain is built from TRBV14 and TRBJ2-7; D gene unclear. The V gene lost 4 bases and the J gene lost 5 bases, with 12 bases spanning the gap. The germline V gene has CDR1 SGHDN and CDR2 FVKESK. The CDR3 totals 13 residues. The CDR3 nucleotides read TGTGCCAGCAGCCCGACACGGGTTGACGAGCAGTACTTC. Translating gives CASSPTRVDEQYF.

The V and J genes are TRBV7-2 and TRBJ1-2; 11 bases are shared with TRBD1. Germline V CDR1 and CDR2: SGHTA, FQGNSA. This CDR3 has 13 residues. V lost 3 bases and J lost 8; bases outside the gene matches: 2. CDR3 in DNA: TGTGCCAGCAGCTTGGACAGGGGGCCCGGCTACACCTTC. It yields the protein CASSLDRGPGYTF.

The chain employs TRBV9 and TRBJ2-3, with 12 nucleotides matching TRBD2. The CDR3 spans 17 residues. Trimming removed 0 bases from V and 4 bases from J; junction bases left unmatched: 6. Looked up from germline, CDR1 is SGDLS and CDR2 is YYNGEE. The CDR3 DNA follows: TGTGCCAGCAGCGTAGGGCTAGCGGGGGGGCTGGCAGATACGCAGTATTTT. Encoded protein: CASSVGLAGGLADTQYF.

This clone appeared a single time. Other DNA sequences in this specimen translate into the identical CDR3. The chain recombines TRBV6-5 with TRBJ1-2; possible D gene TRBD1, 6 bases. Trimming pared 2 bases from V and 2 bases from J, leaving 15 bases between. CDR1 and CDR2 from the germline V gene are MNHEY and SVGAGI. There are 16 residues in the CDR3. The CDR3 sequence is CASSYAGGQANYGYTF. CDR3 in DNA: TGTGCCAGCAGTTACGCGGGGGGACAAGCCAACTATGGCTACACCTTC.

This chain links TRBV10-3 with TRBJ1-6; D gene uncertain. Deletions cut 6 bases from V and 6 bases from J, with 15 bases between. Germline V gene lookup returns CDR1 ENHRY and CDR2 SYGVKD. There are 15 residues in the CDR3. CDR3 sequence reads: CAISDYGGSNSPLHF. CDR3 nucleotide sequence: TGTGCCATCAGCGATTATGGAGGGAGTAATTCACCCCTCCACTTT.

The chain combines TRBV12-5 with TRBJ2-5; TRBD1 matches 8 bases. Looked up from germline, CDR1 is LGHNT and CDR2 is FRNRAP. The CDR3 spans 15 residues. J lost 4 bases, V lost 2 bases, and 6 bases had no gene match. The CDR3 DNA sequence: TGTGCTAGTGGTTTGACGGACAGGGAAGGAGAGACCCAGTACTTC. This codes for CASGLTDREGETQYF.

This rearrangement joins TRBV6-5 to TRBJ2-1, with TRBD2 identical over 8 bases. Germline V lookup: CDR1 MNHEY, CDR2 SVGAGI. J was trimmed by 8 bases and V by 6 bases; bases with no gene match: 12. There are 15 residues in the CDR3. The CDR3 protein is CASSRTGTGGHEQFF. The DNA for the CDR3 is TGTGCCAGCAGCCGTACAGGGACGGGGGGGCATGAGCAGTTCTTC.

The CDR3 reads CASRTSGGYEQFF. CDR3 in DNA: TGTGCCAGCAGAACTAGCGGGGGATATGAGCAGTTCTTC. This sequence joins TRBV2 and TRBJ2-1; 11 bases line up with TRBD2. This CDR3 spans 13 amino acids. CDR1 SNHLY and CDR2 FYNNEI come from the germline V gene. The V gene end was trimmed by 6 bases and the J gene end by 8 bases; junction bases not matched to a gene: 3.

The chain is built from TRBV18 and TRBJ2-1; TRBD1 or TRBD2 may be the D gene (7 bases each). V dropped 4 bases and J dropped 5 bases, with 18 bases sitting between them. The CDR3 loop spans 16 amino acids. From germline, CDR1 is KGHSH and CDR2 LQKENI. CDR3 DNA sequence: TGTGCCAGCTCACTGGATCAGGGGGGGGGAAACAATGAGCAGTTCTTC. Protein sequence: CASSLDQGGGNNEQFF.

The chain combines TRBV2 with TRBJ2-7; D is undetermined. Germline V gives CDR1 SNHLY, CDR2 FYNNEI. V lost 3 bases and J 4 bases, leaving 13 bases between the germline ends. This CDR3 comprises 14 residues. The CDR3 coding sequence is TGTGCCAGCAGTGAGCCGCGGTCTTCGTACGAGCAGTACTTC. Encoded protein: CASSEPRSSYEQYF.

The rearrangement joins TRBV7-3 to TRBJ2-1, with 14 bases that match TRBD2. This CDR3 is built from 15 residues. Per germline, CDR1 SGHTA and CDR2 FQGTGA. V lost 6 bases, J lost 4 bases, and 2 bases stayed unmatched. The CDR3 region has the DNA TGTGCCAGCAGAAGGACTAGCGGGGGGTACAATGAGCAGTTCTTC. This encodes CASRRTSGGYNEQFF.

CDR3 sequence: CASSFLVNTEAFF. As DNA, the CDR3 is TGTGCCAGCAGTTTCTTAGTGAACACTGAAGCTTTCTTT. The chain is built from TRBV7-8 and TRBJ1-1; D not resolved. Trimming removed 6 bases from V and 0 bases from J, with 8 bases in between. Per germline, CDR1 SGHVS and CDR2 FQNEAQ. The CDR3 has 13 residues.

The V and J genes are TRBV27 and TRBJ2-1; D possibly corresponds to TRBD2 (6 bases). V was clipped by 3 bases and J by 6 bases, with 15 bases between them. From germline, CDR1 is MNHEY and CDR2 SMNVEV (reference sequence). The CDR3 is 15 residues long. The CDR3 DNA follows: TGTGCCAGCAGTTTGGGACTTGTAGCTAGCAATGAGCAGTTCTTC. Amino acids: CASSLGLVASNEQFF.

The rearrangement uses TRBV15 and TRBJ1-6; 7 nucleotides agree with TRBD1. There are 17 residues in the CDR3. V gave up 0 bases and J gave up 10 bases; unmatched junction bases: 12. CDR1 LNHNV and CDR2 YYDKDF come from the germline V gene (reference sequence). CDR3 residues: CATSRDPTRGGGSPLHF. CDR3 DNA: TGTGCCACCAGCAGAGATCCGACCAGGGGGGGTGGGTCACCCCTCCACTTT.

The V gene is TRBV14, the J gene TRBJ2-7; 8 bases fit TRBD1. The CDR3 extends over 14 amino acids. Germline-derived CDR1 and CDR2 are SGHDN and FVKESK. V lost 5 bases to trimming and J lost 3 bases; unmatched junction nucleotides: 6. The CDR3: CASSTGTGFYEQYF. CDR3 nucleotide sequence: TGTGCCAGCAGCACCGGGACAGGCTTCTACGAGCAGTACTTC.

This clone has just a few counts. V is TRBV4-3 and J is TRBJ1-4; D remains unclear. The CDR3 has 15 amino acids. Germline loops: CDR1 LGHNA, CDR2 YSLEER. V shed 5 bases and J shed 0 bases, with 10 bases lying between them. CDR3 residues: CASSSNLATNEKLFF. The DNA of the CDR3 is TGCGCCAGCAGCTCCAACCTTGCAACTAATGAAAAACTGTTTTTT.

This CDR3 is CASSSKQGEAFF. The CDR3 region has the DNA TGTGCCAGCAGTTCAAAACAGGGGGAAGCTTTCTTT. The chain uses TRBV6-5 and TRBJ1-1; 7 bases map to TRBD1. Germline CDR1 is MNHEY and CDR2 is SVGAGI. The CDR3 consists of 12 residues. J was trimmed by 8 bases and V by 4 bases; bases with no gene match: 4.

The chain is built from TRBV6-6 and TRBJ2-5; 12 nucleotides align to TRBD2. In germline, CDR1 is MNHNY, CDR2 SVGAGI (reference sequence). V lost 5 bases and J lost 6; bases outside the gene matches: 7. The CDR3 length is 15 residues. CDR3 amino acids: CASSASGGASQTQYF. CDR3 DNA sequence: TGTGCCAGCAGTGCTAGCGGGGGGGCCTCGCAGACCCAGTACTTC.

The V gene is TRBV2, the J gene TRBJ1-2; TRBD1 matches at 7 bases. There are 14 residues in the CDR3. V dropped 5 bases and J dropped 2; count of bases not matched to a gene: 5. From germline, CDR1 is SNHLY and CDR2 FYNNEI. CDR3 loop: CASSRQGKNYGYTF. The CDR3 DNA is TGTGCCAGCAGTCGACAGGGAAAAAACTATGGCTACACCTTC.

This clone was observed a handful of times. The chain employs TRBV7-3 and TRBJ2-3; tentative D call: TRBD2 (6 bases). CDR3 size: 17 residues. The V end was cut by 0 bases, the J end by 1 base, with 14 bases between. The germline V gene has CDR1 SGHTA and CDR2 FQGTGA. This CDR3 reads CASSLTTRPVGTDTQYF. In DNA form, the CDR3 reads TGTGCCAGCAGCTTAACGACTAGACCGGTCGGCACAGATACGCAGTATTTT.

The chain is built from TRBV25-1 and TRBJ2-3, with no clear D. The CDR3 has 14 residues. The germline V gene encodes CDR1 MGHDK and CDR2 SYGVNS. Trimming cost V 4 bases and J 9 bases, with 17 bases left between them. CDR3 protein: CASSVKGIVATQYF. The CDR3 DNA follows: TGTGCCAGCAGTGTTAAGGGAATTGTGGCAACGCAGTATTTT.

The genes are TRBV9 and TRBJ1-1; D remains ambiguous. V was pared by 0 bases and J by 1 base, with 4 bases between. The CDR3 loop spans 13 amino acids. Germline CDR1 is SGDLS and CDR2 is YYNGEE. Here the CDR3 reads CASSVARNTEAFF. Written as DNA, the CDR3 is TGTGCCAGCAGCGTAGCAAGGAACACTGAAGCTTTCTTT. The full variable domain, with the rest looked up from reference TRBV9 and TRBJ1-1, is DSGVTQTPKHLITATGQRVTLRCSPRSGDLSVYWYQQSLDQGLQFLIQYYNGEERAKGNILERFSAQQFPDLHSELNLSSLELGDSALYFCASSVARNTEAFFGQGTRLTVV.

The chain employs TRBV19 and TRBJ1-4; D remains ambiguous. The germline V and J ends were trimmed by 4 bases and 8 bases, with 14 bases remaining between them. Per germline, CDR1 LNHDA and CDR2 SQIVND (reference sequence). The CDR3 consists of 14 residues. The chain's CDR3 is CASSRRNAGEKLFF. In nucleotides, the CDR3 is TGTGCCAGTAGTAGAAGAAATGCTGGGGAAAAACTGTTTTTT.

The chain recombines TRBV13 with TRBJ1-2; maybe TRBD1 (5 bases). Germline values: CDR1 PRHDT, CDR2 FYEKMQ (reference sequence). The V end was cut by 5 bases, the J end by 0 bases, with 16 bases between. This CDR3 spans 16 amino acids. The CDR3 nucleotides are TGTGCCAGCAGCACCGCGGGACCCACCACTAACTATGGCTACACCTTC. Its translation: CASSTAGPTTNYGYTF.

The V gene is TRBV5-1, the J gene TRBJ2-2; D gene unclear. CDR3 length: 14 residues. Looked up from germline, CDR1 is SGHRS and CDR2 is YFSETQ. The V end lost 0 bases, the J end lost 4 bases, and 7 bases lay between the germline ends. The CDR3 region is CASSLAVTTGELFF. DNA of the CDR3: TGCGCCAGCAGCTTGGCCGTCACCACCGGGGAGCTGTTTTTT.

This clone turned up a few times. The chain couples TRBV6-4 to TRBJ1-2; D is uncertain. V lost 11 bases and J 1 base, leaving 8 bases between the germline ends. This CDR3 contains 11 residues. Germline values: CDR1 MRHNA, CDR2 SNTAGT. The CDR3 here is CALRLNYGYTF. The CDR3 region has the DNA TGTGCCCTCAGGCTTAACTATGGCTACACCTTC.